Presented here are 5 T cell receptor beta chains from one specimen sequenced in a study of regulatory T cells in long-lasting Graves disease (dated by TCRdb to about 2021). The time point tag for this specimen amounts to: newly diagnosed GD, antithyroid drugs for less than 3 months. For both TCR sequencing and RNA sequencing, RNA was extracted from PBMCs using TRIzol. Libraries were constructed by multiplex PCR. These reads were obtained on an Illumina HiSeq 4000. TCR beta libraries were built with iRepertoire HTBI primers and Arm-PCR amplification of CDR3 regions. TCRdb handled the public reads itself, with Q25 trimming in fastp and clone calling in MiXCR, and kept productive beta chains. CDR3 protein duplicates are merged, each entry listing the most common genes and DNA. This sample is represented by some 500,000 distinct CDR3 sequences; approximately 12% of them were singletons. The top ten clonotypes cover more than 8.5% of the sample.

These same data were also listed under a study on T cells in Graves' hyperthyroidism and ophthalmopathy.

Sequencing was performed on peripheral blood mononuclear cells (PBMCs), taken at new diagnosis, from a patient treated with antithyroid drugs. The origin of the receptors is a man aged 25 to 45 with Graves disease. Donor details come from another sample of the same person, matched by shared clones.

V is TRBV5-1 and J is TRBJ2-1; 7 nucleotides agree with TRBD2. The germline V gene has CDR1 SGHRS and CDR2 YFSETQ. CDR3 length: 16 residues. V trimming: 0 bases; J trimming: 4 bases; junction bases outside the gene matches: 7. In nucleotides, the CDR3 is TGCGCCAGCAGCTTGGCCCCGGGACTACTATACAATGAGCAGTTCTTC. Translated: CASSLAPGLLYNEQFF.

The chain is built from TRBV11-2 and TRBJ2-3; 14 bases are shared with TRBD2. The CDR3 consists of 16 residues. Per the germline V gene, CDR1 is SGHAT and CDR2 is FQNNGV. J gave up 4 bases and V 6 bases, and 6 bases lay outside the gene matches. CDR3 sequence (DNA): TGTGCCAGCAGTACCGGGACTAGCGGGAGCGCAGATACGCAGTATTTT. As protein: CASSTGTSGSADTQYF.

This clonotype was counted many times. The J gene is TRBJ2-5, the V gene TRBV7-9; possibly TRBD1 for D (6 bases). The V and J ends lost 0 bases and 5 bases respectively, with 13 bases between them. The length of the CDR3 is 15 residues. Germline V CDR1 and CDR2: SEHNR, FQNEAQ (reference sequence). The DNA for the CDR3 is TGTGCCAGCAGCTTAGCATCTGGGACAACGGAGACCCAGTACTTC. It encodes CASSLASGTTETQYF.

This clonotype was detected only a few times. A junction boundary mismatches the germline segment, possibly from a read error. This chain connects TRBV5-1 to TRBJ2-1; 7 bases are shared with TRBD2. CDR1 and CDR2 from the germline V gene are SGHRS and YFSETQ. The CDR3 length is 15 residues. CDR3 loop: CASTLNGGSIGEQFF. CDR3 DNA sequence: TGCGCCAGCACCTTGAATGGCGGGAGTATTGGTGAGCAGTTCTTC.

This clonotype was observed a few times. The chain recombines TRBV20-1 with TRBJ1-2, with 8 bases fitting TRBD1. This CDR3 has 14 amino acids. Unmatched junction bases numbered 7, after V lost 5 bases and J lost 2 bases. Germline assignment: CDR1 DFQATT and CDR2 SNEGSKA (reference sequence). The CDR3 loop reads CSAFRQGRNYGYTF. CDR3 sequence (DNA): TGCAGTGCTTTTCGACAGGGGCGGAACTATGGCTACACCTTC.